Listed here is a single TCR beta chain. Its target antigen remains unknown. The input lacks base qualities; no much larger clone sits a single base away. For sequencing of the TCRbeta CDR3 region, genomic DNA was extracted from the sorted cells. The immunoSEQ Assay was used to sequence the TCRbeta CDR3 regions. Here the immuneACCESS table is served through TCRdb, limited to in-frame sequences with V and J called. Missing clones are a known gap in these copies; in checked studies unresolved V genes cover under half, and the rest lacks a known reason. The sample profile shows under 50,000 clones; over 60% of them were found once. The top ten hold about 8.8% of the sample. The sample is drawn from a study of OX40 agonist ivuxolimab in advanced cancers. Regarding the research as a whole: Ivuxolimab was a fully human IgG2 agonistic monoclonal antibody targeting the costimulatory receptor OX40 (CD134). Partial responses occurred in three dose-escalation patients, of whom one had hepatocellular carcinoma and two had cutaneous melanoma. Prior anti-PD-1, anti-PD-L1 or anti-CTLA-4 therapy was permitted, and approximately 41% of dose-escalation patients had received checkpoint inhibitors. The point of sequencing TCRbeta in the periphery was to test whether ivuxolimab changed TCR sequence diversity and drove clonal T-cell expansion. Among the 52 dose-escalation patients, about 19 had hepatocellular carcinoma, approximately 15 melanoma, 9 renal cell carcinoma and 9 head and neck cancer. The paper describes the monotherapy dose-escalation part (N of about 54 patients) of the phase I trial of ivuxolimab. Intravenous ivuxolimab was administered to patients every 2 weeks at six dose levels: 0.01, 0.1, 0.3, 1.5, 3 and 10 mg/kg. In the dose-escalation cohort, approximately 82% of patients were male, and the mean age was 60 years with a range of roughly 23 to 79. What the research found in general, with its limitations: In the 0.1-3.0 mg/kg groups, partial responders had among the lowest normalized peripheral clonal expansion, particularly in CD8+ T cells. After ivuxolimab, more expanded clones were found on average in CD8+ T cells than in CD4+ T cells. Low levels of normalized T-cell clonal expansion were also seen in some patients who did not respond. Clonal expansion of both CD4+ and CD8+ blood T cells was observed from baseline to week 6 at doses 0.1 to 3.0 mg/kg. The antigen specificity of the peripheral T cells that underwent clonal expansion was not determined.

The trial excluded patients who had a history of autoimmune disease or who were on systemic immunosuppression. Peripheral blood for TCR sequencing was collected from all dose cohorts at baseline, on cycle 4 day 1, and on cycle 7 day 1. Samples were obtained from an open-label, multicenter, first-in-human phase I dose-escalation trial of ivuxolimab. The trial enrolled adults with locally advanced or metastatic head and neck squamous cell, hepatocellular, melanoma or renal cell carcinoma. Before TCR sequencing, CD4+ T cells and CD8+ T cells were sorted from peripheral blood as separate populations. The source material was CD4+ or CD8+ T cells sorted from blood, sampled in a trial of the OX40 agonist ivuxolimab. This sequence originates from an adult with an advanced solid tumor such as melanoma, head and neck, liver or kidney cancer.

The encoded CDR3 is CASSRDNQETQYF. The DNA reads TGTGCCAGCAGCCGGGACAACCAAGAGACCCAGTACTTC. Recombination joined TRBV11-2 with TRBJ2-5; the D gene is perhaps TRBD1, on 6 matching bases. The germline ends are 7 bases apart after V is trimmed by 5 bases and J by 0 bases. From the cysteine up to the phenylalanine, the CDR3 has a length of 13 residues. The CDR3 DNA has 39 bases and is translated from base 1. As encoded in the germline V gene, CDR1 is SGHAT while CDR2 is FQNNGV.